Below, 14 T cell receptor beta chains from the same sample are listed, as sequenced in a study of cytomegalovirus exposure and HLA in healthy donors (dated by TCRdb to the late 2010s). Preparation of the library involved the immunoSEQ multiplex PCR assay. For the multiplex PCR, a mixture combining 60 forward primers for TCR Vbeta segments and 13 reverse primers for TCR Jbeta segments was used. TCRdb obtained this table from immuneACCESS and retained in-frame rearrangements with V and J assigned. These tables miss some clones; where compared with another copy, unresolved V genes account for less than half of the shortfall, and the remainder is unexplained. The sample records about 94,000 clones, about three fifths of which are singletons. Of the sample, roughly 3.9% falls within the top ten clones. Specimen: PBMCs. All receptors come from a man in his thirties or forties in good health and CMV-seronegative.

The table lists this clone with a count of one. The chain combines TRBV29-1 with TRBJ2-7; a weak D match, TRBD2 (7 bases). From germline, CDR1 is SQVTM and CDR2 ANQGSEA. This CDR3 is built from 15 residues. Trimming stripped 6 bases from V and 5 bases from J, with 23 bases between. CDR3 nucleotide sequence: TGCAGCGTGGGGGGGGGCCCCGGGTGGTGGGACGAGCAGTACTTC. Its protein is CSVGGGPGWWDEQYF.

J is TRBJ2-5 and V is TRBV19; TRBD2 agrees at 10 bases. The germline gives CDR1 LNHDA, CDR2 SQIVND (reference sequence). V was clipped by 7 bases and J by 1 base; unmatched bases: 6. CDR3 length equals 15 residues. This CDR3 reads CASKSSGGAQETQYF. The CDR3 region has the DNA TGTGCCAGTAAATCGAGCGGGGGGGCCCAAGAGACCCAGTACTTC. Full variable domain (remainder filled in from reference TRBV19 and TRBJ2-5): DGGITQSPKYLFRKEGQNVTLSCEQNLNHDAMYWYRQDPGQGLRLIYYSQIVNDFQKGDIAEGYSVSREKKESFPLTVTSAQKNPTAFYLCASKSSGGAQETQYFGPGTRLLVL.

This sequence joins TRBV30 and TRBJ2-7, with TRBD2 matching 8 bases. This CDR3 has 12 residues. The germline gives CDR1 GTSNPN, CDR2 SVGIG (reference sequence). The V gene end was trimmed by 7 bases and the J gene end by 4 bases; junction bases not matched to a gene: 6. DNA for the CDR3: TGTGCCTCCCGGGAGGGCCGGTACGAGCAGTACTTC. This sequence encodes CASREGRYEQYF.

This chain uses TRBV28 with TRBJ1-5, with TRBD1 identical over 9 bases. CDR1 and CDR2 from the germline V gene are MDHEN and SYDVKM. The CDR3 runs to 19 residues. The V segment lost 7 bases and the J segment 0 bases; nucleotides outside the gene matches: 16. CDR3 DNA: TGTGCCAGCACCCCGATCGGGACAGGGAATCTCTATAGCAATCAGCCCCAGCATTTT. This gives the protein CASTPIGTGNLYSNQPQHF. The variable domain in full, completed from reference TRBV28 and TRBJ1-5, reads DVKVTQSSRYLVKRTGEKVFLECVQDMDHENMFWYRQDPGLGLRLIYFSYDVKMKEKGDIPEGYSVSREKKERFSLILESASTNQTSMYLCASTPIGTGNLYSNQPQHFGDGTRLSIL.

The chain employs TRBV29-1 and TRBJ1-4; D may be TRBD1 (6 bases). Germline V gene lookup returns CDR1 SQVTM and CDR2 ANQGSEA. The CDR3 totals 14 residues. Trimming took 4 bases from V and 4 from J, leaving 13 bases between them. CDR3 sequence (DNA): TGCAGCGTTGGCCCACAGGGATTTAATGAAAAACTGTTTTTT. It yields the protein CSVGPQGFNEKLFF.

This clone appeared a few times. In nucleotides, the CDR3 is TGTGCCAGTAGTATTTGGACAGGGGGCGGGCAGCCCCAGCATTTT. Protein sequence: CASSIWTGGGQPQHF. V is TRBV19 and J is TRBJ1-5, with 11 bases lining up with TRBD1. The CDR3 extends over 15 amino acids. CDR1 LNHDA and CDR2 SQIVND come from the germline V gene (reference sequence). V lost 3 bases, J lost 7 bases, and 5 bases stayed unmatched. Using reference TRBV19 and TRBJ1-5 for the parts outside the CDR3, the full variable domain is DGGITQSPKYLFRKEGQNVTLSCEQNLNHDAMYWYRQDPGQGLRLIYYSQIVNDFQKGDIAEGYSVSREKKESFPLTVTSAQKNPTAFYLCASSIWTGGGQPQHFGDGTRLSIL.

This clone appeared once. One end of the junction does not line up with germline, which may come from a read error. The V call is TRBV7-7, the J call TRBJ2-5, with D possibly being TRBD2 (5 bases). The J call may be incorrect, as the DNA end agrees better with TRBJ2-7. The CDR3 covers 15 residues. CDR1 and CDR2 from the germline V gene are SSHAT and FNYEAQ (reference sequence). The CDR3 spells CASSFQFGSSYEQYF. For the CDR3, the DNA is TGTGCTAGCAGCTTTCAGTTTGGGAGCTCCTACGAGCAGTACTTC.

The V gene is TRBV9, the J gene TRBJ2-3; perhaps TRBD2 as D (6 bases). CDR3 length equals 15 residues. CDR1 and CDR2 (germline): SGDLS, YYNGEE. Trimming removed 0 bases from V and 1 base from J, with 9 bases in between. CDR3 in DNA: TGTGCCAGCAGCGTAGGTCCGGGGGGCACAGATACGCAGTATTTT. It encodes CASSVGPGGTDTQYF.

The V call is TRBV11-3, the J call TRBJ2-3; maybe TRBD2 (5 bases). There are 14 residues in the CDR3. Germline V gene lookup returns CDR1 SGHNT and CDR2 YENEEA. V was pared by 3 bases and J by 6 bases, with 13 bases between. This CDR3 reads CASSFAGMGDTQYF. The DNA for the CDR3 is TGTGCCAGCAGCTTCGCGGGCATGGGGGATACGCAGTATTTT.

The chain recombines TRBV6-5 with TRBJ2-1; 10 nucleotides match TRBD1. Trimming cost V 7 bases and J 6 bases; bases outside gene matches: 6. Germline loops: CDR1 MNHEY, CDR2 SVGAGI. The CDR3 covers 14 residues. CDR3 nucleotide sequence: TGTGCCAGCATCCTCAGGACAGGGGGCAATGAGCAGTTCTTC. Its translation: CASILRTGGNEQFF.

CDR3: CASSEVGRGVAQYF. DNA for the CDR3: TGTGCCAGCAGTGAAGTCGGGCGGGGGGTCGCGCAGTATTTT. The V call is TRBV2, the J call TRBJ2-3; 8 bases are shared with TRBD2. The V gene's germline CDR1 is SNHLY and CDR2 FYNNEI. The CDR3 consists of 14 residues. J was trimmed by 10 bases and V by 1 base; bases with no gene match: 7.

About this clone: An end of the junction differs from the germline gene, which may be a read error. V is TRBV18 and J is TRBJ2-7; 10 bases agree with TRBD2. Germline CDR1 and CDR2: KGHSH and LQKENI. This CDR3 has 13 amino acids. The CDR3, as DNA: TGTGCCAGCTCACCAACCCCCCAGAGCGGGAGGGCCTTC. It encodes CASSPTPQSGRAF.

The sample holds a few counts of this clone. The chain is built from TRBV5-5 and TRBJ2-3; D perhaps matches TRBD1 (6 bases). Germline V gives CDR1 SGHKS, CDR2 YYEKEE (reference sequence). The CDR3 has 16 amino acids. V was cut by 1 base and J by 0 bases, with 12 bases left in between. The CDR3 reads CASSLFGQGSTDTQYF. The CDR3 DNA reads TGTGCCAGCAGCTTGTTCGGGCAGGGGAGCACAGATACGCAGTATTTT.

This clone appeared a few times. The V and J genes are TRBV29-1 and TRBJ2-5, with 8 bases aligning to TRBD1. V was clipped by 6 bases and J by 3 bases; unmatched bases: 3. Germline CDR1 is SQVTM and CDR2 is ANQGSEA. This CDR3 is built from 12 residues. The CDR3 DNA follows: TGCAGCGTGATGGGACAGGAAGAGACCCAGTACTTC. Its translation: CSVMGQEETQYF.